This T cell receptor beta chain was sequenced in a study of cytomegalovirus exposure and HLA in healthy donors. Points from the study as a whole: Presence/absence analyses took donor sequencing depth as roughly uniform. Association of about 17,000 TCR beta sequences with HLA alleles was found at 0.05 false discovery rate in a later analysis. It was reported that the classifier diagnosed cytomegalovirus status with high specificity and sensitivity in both the original and validation cohorts. CMV serostatus was the sole immune exposure information available.

Note on this clone: Its cognate antigen is unknown.

Primers: 60 Vbeta forward and 13 Jbeta reverse. Here immunoSEQ multiplex PCR was the method, and the copy in TCRdb shows in-frame clones only, minus some. Among roughly 120,000 clones, about four fifths were seen once, and the ten largest hold 7.5% to 10%. Germline assignment: CDR1 SGHRS and CDR2 YFSETQ. Losses at the gene ends were 0 bases for V and 4 bases for J; bases not matched to a gene: 5. The CDR3 spans 16 residues. The receptor was isolated from a female donor in good health and CMV-seropositive. The chain links TRBV5-1 to TRBJ2-3; 10 bases map to TRBD2. Sequencing was carried out using PBMCs. CDR3 amino acids: CASSLAPSGGSDTQYF. CDR3 bases: TGCGCCAGCAGCTTGGCCCCTAGCGGGGGATCAGATACGCAGTATTTT.